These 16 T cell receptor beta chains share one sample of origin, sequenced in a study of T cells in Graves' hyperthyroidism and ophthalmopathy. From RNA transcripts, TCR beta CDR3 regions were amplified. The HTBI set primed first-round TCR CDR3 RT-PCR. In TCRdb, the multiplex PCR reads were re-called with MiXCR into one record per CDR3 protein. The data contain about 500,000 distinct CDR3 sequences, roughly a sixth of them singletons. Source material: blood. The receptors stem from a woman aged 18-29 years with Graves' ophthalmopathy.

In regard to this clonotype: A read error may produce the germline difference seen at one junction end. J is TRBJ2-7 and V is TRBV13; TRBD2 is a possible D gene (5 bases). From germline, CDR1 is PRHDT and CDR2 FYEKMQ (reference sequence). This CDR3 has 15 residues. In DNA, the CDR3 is TGCGCCAGCAGCCAAGATGGTAGCCTCCGGGGCGAGCAGTACTTC. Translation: CASSQDGSLRGEQYF.

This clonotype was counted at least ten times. The DNA of the CDR3 is TGTGCCAGCAGTTTCGCCAGAGGAGCGGAAGAGACCCAGTACTTC. Translated, it gives CASSFARGAEETQYF. The rearrangement links TRBV12-3 or TRBV12-4 to TRBJ2-5, with TRBD2 as a possible D gene (5 bases). V was shortened by 3 bases and J by 3 bases, with 14 bases between the two germline ends. This CDR3 region has 15 residues.

CDR3 loop: CASSANQTRELFF. Written as DNA, the CDR3 is TGTGCCAGCAGCGCTAACCAAACCAGGGAGCTGTTTTTT. V gene TRBV7-9 combines with J gene TRBJ2-2, with no clear D. CDR1 is SEHNR and CDR2 is FQNEAQ in the germline V gene (reference sequence). The CDR3 loop spans 13 amino acids. Trimming stripped 5 bases from V and 9 bases from J, with 13 bases between.

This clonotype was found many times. The chain's CDR3 is CSARSGSGDSNEQFF. The CDR3 nucleotides are TGCAGTGCTAGATCGGGGAGTGGTGATAGCAATGAGCAGTTCTTC. V is TRBV20-1 and J is TRBJ2-1; D might be TRBD2 (5 bases). Between the trimmed V and J ends, which lost 2 bases and 6 bases, there was a span of 17 bases. From germline, CDR1 is DFQATT and CDR2 SNEGSKA (reference sequence). The CDR3 contains 15 residues.

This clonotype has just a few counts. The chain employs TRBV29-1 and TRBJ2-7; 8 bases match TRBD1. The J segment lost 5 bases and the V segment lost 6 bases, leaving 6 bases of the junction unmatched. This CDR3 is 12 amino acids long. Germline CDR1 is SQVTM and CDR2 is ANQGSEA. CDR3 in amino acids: CSVQTGENEQYF. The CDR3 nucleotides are TGCAGCGTCCAGACAGGGGAGAACGAGCAGTACTTC.

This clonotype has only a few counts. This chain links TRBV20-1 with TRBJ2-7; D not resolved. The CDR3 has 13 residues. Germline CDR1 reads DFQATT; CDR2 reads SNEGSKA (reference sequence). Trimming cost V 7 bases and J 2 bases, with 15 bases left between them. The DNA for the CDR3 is TGCAGTGGCCCCTCCCCCGGTGCCTACGAGCAGTACTTC. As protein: CSGPSPGAYEQYF.

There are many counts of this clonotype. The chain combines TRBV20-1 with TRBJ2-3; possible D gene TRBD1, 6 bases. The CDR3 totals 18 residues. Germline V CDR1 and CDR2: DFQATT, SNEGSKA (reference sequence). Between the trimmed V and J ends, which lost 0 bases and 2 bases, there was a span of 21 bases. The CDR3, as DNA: TGCAGTGCTAGAGATCTGATGGGGGACACGGTAGACACAGATACGCAGTATTTT. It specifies CSARDLMGDTVDTDTQYF.

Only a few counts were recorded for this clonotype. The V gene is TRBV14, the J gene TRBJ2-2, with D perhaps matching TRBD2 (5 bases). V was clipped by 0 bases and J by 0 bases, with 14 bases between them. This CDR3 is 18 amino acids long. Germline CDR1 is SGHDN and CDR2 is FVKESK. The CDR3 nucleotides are TGTGCCAGCAGCCAAGATTTTTTATGGGAGTCGAACACCGGGGAGCTGTTTTTT. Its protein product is CASSQDFLWESNTGELFF. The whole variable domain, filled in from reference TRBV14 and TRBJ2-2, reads EAGVTQFPSHSVIEKGQTVTLRCDPISGHDNLYWYRRVMGKEIKFLLHFVKESKQDESGMPNNRFLAERTGGTYSTLKVQPAELEDSGVYFCASSQDFLWESNTGELFFGEGSRLTVL.

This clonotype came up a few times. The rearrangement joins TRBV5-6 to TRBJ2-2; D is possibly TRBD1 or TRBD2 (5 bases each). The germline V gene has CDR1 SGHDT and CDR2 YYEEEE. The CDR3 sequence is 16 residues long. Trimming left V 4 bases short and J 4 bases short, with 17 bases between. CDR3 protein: CASSRGDFAVTGELFF. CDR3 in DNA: TGTGCCAGCAGCAGGGGAGACTTTGCCGTCACCGGGGAGCTGTTTTTT.

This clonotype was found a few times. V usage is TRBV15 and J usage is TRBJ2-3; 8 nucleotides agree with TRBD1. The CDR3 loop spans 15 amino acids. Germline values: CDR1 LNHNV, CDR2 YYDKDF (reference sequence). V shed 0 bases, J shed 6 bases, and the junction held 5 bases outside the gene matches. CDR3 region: CATSRDGTGRDTQYF. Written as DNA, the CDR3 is TGTGCCACCAGCAGAGATGGGACAGGCAGGGATACGCAGTATTTT.

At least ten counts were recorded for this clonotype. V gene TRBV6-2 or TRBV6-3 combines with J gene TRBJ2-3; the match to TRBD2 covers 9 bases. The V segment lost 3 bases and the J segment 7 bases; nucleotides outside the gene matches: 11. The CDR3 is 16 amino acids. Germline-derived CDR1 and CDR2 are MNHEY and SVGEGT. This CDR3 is CASSYNFRSGRNTQYF. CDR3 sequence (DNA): TGTGCCAGCAGTTATAATTTTCGAAGCGGGAGGAATACGCAGTATTTT.

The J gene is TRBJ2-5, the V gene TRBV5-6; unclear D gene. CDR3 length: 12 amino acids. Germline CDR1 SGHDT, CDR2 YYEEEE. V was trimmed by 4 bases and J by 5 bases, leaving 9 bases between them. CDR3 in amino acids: CASSGDSETQYF. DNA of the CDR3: TGTGCCAGCAGCGGGGATTCGGAGACCCAGTACTTC.

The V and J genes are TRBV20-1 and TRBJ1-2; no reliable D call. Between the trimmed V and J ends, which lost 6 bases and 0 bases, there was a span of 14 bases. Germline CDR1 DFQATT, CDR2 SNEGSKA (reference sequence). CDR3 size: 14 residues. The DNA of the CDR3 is TGCAGTGCCAGGTCCCGGGAGACTAACTATGGCTACACCTTC. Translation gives CSARSRETNYGYTF.

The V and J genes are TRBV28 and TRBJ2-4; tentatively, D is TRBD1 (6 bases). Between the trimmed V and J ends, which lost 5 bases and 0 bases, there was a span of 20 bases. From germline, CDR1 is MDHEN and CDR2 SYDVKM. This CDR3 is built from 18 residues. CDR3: CASSPTLRTELAKNIQYF. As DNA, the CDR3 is TGTGCCAGCAGTCCGACCCTTCGGACAGAACTAGCCAAAAACATTCAGTACTTC.

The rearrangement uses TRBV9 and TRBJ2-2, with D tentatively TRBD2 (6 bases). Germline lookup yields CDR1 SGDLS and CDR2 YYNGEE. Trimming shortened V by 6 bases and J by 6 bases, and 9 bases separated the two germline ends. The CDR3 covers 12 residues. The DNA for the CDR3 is TGTGCCAGCAAGTCGGGGGCCGGGGAGCTGTTTTTT. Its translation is CASKSGAGELFF.

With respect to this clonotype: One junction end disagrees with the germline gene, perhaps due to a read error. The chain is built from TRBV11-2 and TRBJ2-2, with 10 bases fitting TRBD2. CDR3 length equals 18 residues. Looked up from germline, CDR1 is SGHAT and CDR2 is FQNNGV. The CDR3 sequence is CASSFLGLAGAHTGKLFF. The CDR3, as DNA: TGTGCCAGCAGCTTCCTTGGCCTAGCGGGGGCCCACACCGGGAAGCTGTTTTTT.